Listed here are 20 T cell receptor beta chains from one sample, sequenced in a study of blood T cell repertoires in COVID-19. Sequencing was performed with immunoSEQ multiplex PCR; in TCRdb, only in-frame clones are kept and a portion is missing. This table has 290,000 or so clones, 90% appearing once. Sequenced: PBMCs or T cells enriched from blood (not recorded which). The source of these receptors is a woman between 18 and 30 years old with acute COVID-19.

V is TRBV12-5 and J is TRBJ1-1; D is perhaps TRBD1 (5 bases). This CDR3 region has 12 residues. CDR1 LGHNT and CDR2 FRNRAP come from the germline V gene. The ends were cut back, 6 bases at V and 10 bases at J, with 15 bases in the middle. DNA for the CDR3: TGTGCTAGTGGCAAAGCCAGGGAGGGAGCTTTCTTT. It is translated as CASGKAREGAFF.

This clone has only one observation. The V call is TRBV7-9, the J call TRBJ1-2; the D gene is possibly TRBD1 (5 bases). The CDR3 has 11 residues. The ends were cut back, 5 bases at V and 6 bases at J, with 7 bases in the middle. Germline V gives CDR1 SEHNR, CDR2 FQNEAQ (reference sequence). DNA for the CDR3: TGTGCCAGCAGCCTCAGGGATGGCTACACCTTC. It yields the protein CASSLRDGYTF.

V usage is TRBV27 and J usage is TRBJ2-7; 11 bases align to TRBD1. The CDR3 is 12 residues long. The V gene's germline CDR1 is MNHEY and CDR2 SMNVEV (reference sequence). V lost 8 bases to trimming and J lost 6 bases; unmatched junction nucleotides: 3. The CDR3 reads CASEGTGGEQYF. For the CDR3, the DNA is TGTGCCAGCGAGGGGACAGGGGGCGAGCAGTACTTC.

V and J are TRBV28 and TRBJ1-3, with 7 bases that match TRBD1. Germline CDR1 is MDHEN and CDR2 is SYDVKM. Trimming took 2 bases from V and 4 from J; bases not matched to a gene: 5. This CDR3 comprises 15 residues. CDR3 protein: CASSLLQGTGNTIYF. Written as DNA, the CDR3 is TGTGCCAGCAGTTTACTACAGGGGACCGGAAACACCATATATTTT.

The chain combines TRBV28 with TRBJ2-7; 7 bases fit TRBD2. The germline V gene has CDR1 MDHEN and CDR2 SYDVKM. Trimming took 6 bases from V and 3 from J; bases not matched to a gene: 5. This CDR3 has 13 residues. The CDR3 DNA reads TGTGCCAGCAGGACAGCGGGGATCTACGAGCAGTACTTC. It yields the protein CASRTAGIYEQYF.

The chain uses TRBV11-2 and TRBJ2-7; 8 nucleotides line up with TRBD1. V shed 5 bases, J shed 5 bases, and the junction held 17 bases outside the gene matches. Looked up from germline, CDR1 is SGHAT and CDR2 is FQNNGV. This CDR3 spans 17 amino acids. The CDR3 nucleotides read TGTGCCAGCAGCACACAAACAGGGGGGAAGACCCCGGACGAGCAGTACTTC. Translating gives CASSTQTGGKTPDEQYF.

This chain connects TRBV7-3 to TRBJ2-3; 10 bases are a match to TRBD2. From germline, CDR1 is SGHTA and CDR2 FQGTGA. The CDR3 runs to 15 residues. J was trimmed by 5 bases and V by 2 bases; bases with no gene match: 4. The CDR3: CASSLGAGGGDTQYF. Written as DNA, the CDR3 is TGTGCCAGCAGCTTAGGAGCGGGAGGGGGAGATACGCAGTATTTT.

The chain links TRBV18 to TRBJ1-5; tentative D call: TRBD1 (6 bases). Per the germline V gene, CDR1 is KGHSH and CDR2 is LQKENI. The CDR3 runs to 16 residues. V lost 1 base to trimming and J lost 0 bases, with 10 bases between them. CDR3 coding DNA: TGTGCCAGCTCACCACGGACAGCAGATAGCAATCAGCCCCAGCATTTT. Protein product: CASSPRTADSNQPQHF.

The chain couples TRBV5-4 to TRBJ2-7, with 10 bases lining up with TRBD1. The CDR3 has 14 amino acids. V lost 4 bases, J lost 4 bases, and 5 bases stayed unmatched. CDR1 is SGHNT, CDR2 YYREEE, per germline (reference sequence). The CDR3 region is CASSPGTGVYEQYF. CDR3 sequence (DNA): TGTGCCAGCAGCCCCGGGACAGGGGTTTACGAGCAGTACTTC.

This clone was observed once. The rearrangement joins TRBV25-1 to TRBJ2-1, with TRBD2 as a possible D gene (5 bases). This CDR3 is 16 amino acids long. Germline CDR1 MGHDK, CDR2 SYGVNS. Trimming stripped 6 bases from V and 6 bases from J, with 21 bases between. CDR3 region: CASRRGLSTATNEQFF. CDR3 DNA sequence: TGTGCCAGCAGGAGAGGACTGTCCACCGCGACCAATGAGCAGTTCTTC.

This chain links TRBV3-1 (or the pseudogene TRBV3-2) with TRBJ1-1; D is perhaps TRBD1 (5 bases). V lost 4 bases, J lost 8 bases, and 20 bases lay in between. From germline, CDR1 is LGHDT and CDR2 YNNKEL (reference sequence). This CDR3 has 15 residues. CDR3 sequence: CASSRNPIPGSEAFF. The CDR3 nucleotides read TGTGCCAGCAGCCGAAATCCCATACCAGGGTCAGAAGCTTTCTTT.

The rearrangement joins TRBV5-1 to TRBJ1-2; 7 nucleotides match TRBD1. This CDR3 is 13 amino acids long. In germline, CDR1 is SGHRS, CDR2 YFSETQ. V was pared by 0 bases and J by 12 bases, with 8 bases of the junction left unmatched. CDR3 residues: CASSLGQGREDTF. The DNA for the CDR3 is TGCGCCAGCAGCTTGGGACAGGGAAGAGAAGACACCTTC.

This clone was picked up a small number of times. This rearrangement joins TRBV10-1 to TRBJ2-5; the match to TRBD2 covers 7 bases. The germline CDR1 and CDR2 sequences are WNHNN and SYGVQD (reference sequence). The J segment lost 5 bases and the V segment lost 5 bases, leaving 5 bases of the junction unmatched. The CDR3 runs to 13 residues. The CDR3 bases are TGCGCCAGCAGTAACAGACTAGCTGAGACCCAGTACTTC. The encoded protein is CASSNRLAETQYF.

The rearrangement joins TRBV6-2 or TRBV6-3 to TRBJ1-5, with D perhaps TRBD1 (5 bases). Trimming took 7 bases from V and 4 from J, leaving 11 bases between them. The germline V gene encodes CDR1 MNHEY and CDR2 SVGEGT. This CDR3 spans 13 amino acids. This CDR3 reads CASTPGGNQPQHF. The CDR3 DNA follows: TGTGCCAGCACCCCCGGGGGAAATCAGCCCCAGCATTTT.

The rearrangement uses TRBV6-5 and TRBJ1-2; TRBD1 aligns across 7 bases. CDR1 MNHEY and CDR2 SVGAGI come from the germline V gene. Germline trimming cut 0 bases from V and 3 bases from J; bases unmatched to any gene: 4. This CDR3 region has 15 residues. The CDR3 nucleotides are TGTGCCAGCAGTTACTCGACAGGGTCTTACTATGGCTACACCTTC. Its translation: CASSYSTGSYYGYTF.

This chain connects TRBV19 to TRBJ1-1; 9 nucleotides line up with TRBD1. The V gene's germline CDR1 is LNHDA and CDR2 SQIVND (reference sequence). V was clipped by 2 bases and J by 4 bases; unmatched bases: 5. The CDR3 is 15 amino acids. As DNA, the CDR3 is TGTGCCAGTAGTATACTCGGGACAGGGACCACTGAAGCTTTCTTT. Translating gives CASSILGTGTTEAFF. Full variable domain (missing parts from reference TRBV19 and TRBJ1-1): DGGITQSPKYLFRKEGQNVTLSCEQNLNHDAMYWYRQDPGQGLRLIYYSQIVNDFQKGDIAEGYSVSREKKESFPLTVTSAQKNPTAFYLCASSILGTGTTEAFFGQGTRLTVV.

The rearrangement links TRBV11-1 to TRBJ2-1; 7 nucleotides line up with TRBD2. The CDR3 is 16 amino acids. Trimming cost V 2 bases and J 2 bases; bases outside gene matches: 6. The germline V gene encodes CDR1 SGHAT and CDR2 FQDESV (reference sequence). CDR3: CASSLSLLAAYNEQFF. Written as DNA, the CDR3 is TGTGCCAGCAGCTTATCTCTCCTAGCGGCCTACAATGAGCAGTTCTTC.

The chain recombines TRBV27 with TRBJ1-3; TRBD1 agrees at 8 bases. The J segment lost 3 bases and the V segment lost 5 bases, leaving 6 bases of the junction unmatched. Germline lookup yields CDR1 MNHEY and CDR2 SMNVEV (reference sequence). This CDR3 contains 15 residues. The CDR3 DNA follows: TGTGCCAGCAGTCCACAGGGGGAAGGTGGAAACACCATATATTTT. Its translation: CASSPQGEGGNTIYF.

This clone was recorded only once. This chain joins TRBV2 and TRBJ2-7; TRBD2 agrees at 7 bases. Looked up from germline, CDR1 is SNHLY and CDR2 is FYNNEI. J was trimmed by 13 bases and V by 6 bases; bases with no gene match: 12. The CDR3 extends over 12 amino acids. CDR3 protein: CASRMDSGRFYF. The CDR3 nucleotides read TGTGCCAGCAGGATGGATTCCGGGAGGTTCTACTTC. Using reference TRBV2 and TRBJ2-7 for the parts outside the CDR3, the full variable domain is EPEVTQTPSHQVTQMGQEVILRCVPISNHLYFYWYRQILGQKVEFLVSFYNNEISEKSEIFDDQFSVERPDGSNFTLKIRSTKLEDSAMYFCASRMDSGRFYFGPGTRLTVT.

The CDR3, as DNA: TGTGCCAGCAGCCAGGGAGGGGCTGGGGCCAACGTCCTGACTTTC. It encodes CASSQGGAGANVLTF. The rearrangement links TRBV7-3 to TRBJ2-6, with 7 bases matching TRBD2. Trimming removed 5 bases from V and 2 bases from J; junction bases left unmatched: 3. Per germline, CDR1 SGHTA and CDR2 FQGTGA. This CDR3 is 15 amino acids long.